The clone carrying this T cell receptor beta chain has only one observation. Its specificity is unknown. Trimming at V came to 6 bases and at J to 0 bases, leaving 2 bases not matched to a gene. CDR1 is KGHSH, CDR2 LQKENI, per germline. This CDR3 has 14 residues. Libraries were prepared by immunoSEQ multiplex PCR; TCRdb keeps only in-frame clonotypes and omits some of them. The table records approximately 13,000 clones, about 85% of them present only once. The sample comes from a study of T cell repertoires in ileal Crohn's disease. Study-wide context: Thiopurines (11) or anti-TNF agents (approximately 20) were given postoperatively to about half.

Points from the study as a whole: Sorted CD8 T cells held more high-frequency clones than CD4. Clonal expansions were more frequent in active smokers than non-smokers at surgery.

The rearrangement joins TRBV18 to TRBJ1-3; 7 bases align to TRBD1. The sample was ileal tissue. This clonotype originated in an adult with Crohn's disease. In nucleotides, the CDR3 is TGTGCCAGCTCGACAGGGCGCTCTGGAAACACCATATATTTT. It translates to CASSTGRSGNTIYF.